This T cell receptor beta chain was recovered during a study of neurological immune-mediated disorders. This sample's time point: technical triplicate 1. Every sequencing run produced over 160 million TCR-beta sequences that came from 15-18 subjects. TCRdb reprocessed the 5' RACE reads via MiXCR and lists one record per CDR3 protein. The sample has 35,000 to 40,000 distinct CDR3 sequences, approximately 12% seen once. The CDR3 has 16 amino acids. The V and J ends lost 3 bases and 4 bases, in that order; junction bases with no gene match: 9. Germline V gives CDR1 LGHDT, CDR2 YNNKEL (reference sequence).

This clonotype was obtained from a man in his sixties with HTLV-1-associated myelopathy (HAM/TSP). The chain combines TRBV3-1 with TRBJ1-5; 7 bases are a match to TRBD1. Sequences were obtained from PBMCs. In DNA, the CDR3 is TGTGCCAGCAGCCAGGGGGACAGCCTCCATAATCAGCCCCAGCATTTT. This encodes CASSQGDSLHNQPQHF.